The T cell receptor beta chain under discussion was sequenced for a study of regulatory T cells in long-lasting Graves disease. Study-wide context: Over 5 years on antithyroid drugs plus positive TSH receptor antibodies marked Graves' disease as persistent.

Overall study results and limits: When disease was persistent, TRBV28, TRBJ1-2 and TRBJ2-5 were the favored segments.

The time point here: persistent/refractory GD, antithyroid drugs over 5 years with positive TRAb. PBMC RNA was the source of the TCR library. HTBI primers from iRepertoire and Arm-PCR of CDR3 regions yielded the TCR beta libraries. Each CDR3 protein is one row after TCRdb ran MiXCR on the multiplex PCR reads. Seen here are about 470,000 distinct CDR3 sequences, about 22% observed once, and the top ten hold around 7%. This clonotype has a handful of counts. Its specificity is not known. A much larger clone differs by one base, so this may be a read error. V lost 5 bases and J lost 5; bases outside the gene matches: 17. The CDR3 is 18 amino acids. Germline assignment: CDR1 SGHVS and CDR2 FQNEAQ.

Sequencing was performed on peripheral blood mononuclear cells (PBMCs), taken when the disease was refractory, from a patient treated with antithyroid drugs. This chain joins TRBV7-8 and TRBJ2-5, with TRBD2 identical over 10 bases. This TCR came from a female donor with Graves disease. The CDR3 coding sequence is TGTGCCAGCAGCCTACTGGCTAGCGGGAGACTGATCGGCGAGACCCAGTACTTC. Its protein product is CASSLLASGRLIGETQYF.